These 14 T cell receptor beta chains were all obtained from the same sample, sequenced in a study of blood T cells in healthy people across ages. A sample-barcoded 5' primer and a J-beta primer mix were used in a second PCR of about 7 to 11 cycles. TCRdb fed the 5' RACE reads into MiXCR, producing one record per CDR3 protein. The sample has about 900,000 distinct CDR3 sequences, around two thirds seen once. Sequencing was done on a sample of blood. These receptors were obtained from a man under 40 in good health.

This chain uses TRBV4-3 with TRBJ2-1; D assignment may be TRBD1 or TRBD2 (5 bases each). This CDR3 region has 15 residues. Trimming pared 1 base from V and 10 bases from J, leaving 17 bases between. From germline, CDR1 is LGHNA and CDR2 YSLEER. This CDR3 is CASSQVVGGIYEQFF. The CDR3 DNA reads TGCGCCAGCAGCCAAGTCGTTGGGGGAATCTACGAGCAGTTCTTC.

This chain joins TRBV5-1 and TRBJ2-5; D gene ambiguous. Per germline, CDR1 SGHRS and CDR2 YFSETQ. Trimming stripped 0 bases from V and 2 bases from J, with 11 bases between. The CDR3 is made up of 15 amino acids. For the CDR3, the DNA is TGCGCCAGCAGCTTGGGCGGAAACCGTCAAGAGACCCAGTACTTC. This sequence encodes CASSLGGNRQETQYF.

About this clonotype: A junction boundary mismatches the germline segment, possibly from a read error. The CDR3 spells CTSSLEGESNQPQHF. The CDR3 DNA reads as TGTACCAGCAGCTTGGAAGGGGAGAGCAATCAGCCCCAGCATTTT. The chain couples TRBV5-6 to TRBJ1-5; the D gene is possibly TRBD1 (5 bases). The length of the CDR3 is 15 residues. Germline values: CDR1 SGHDT, CDR2 YYEEEE.

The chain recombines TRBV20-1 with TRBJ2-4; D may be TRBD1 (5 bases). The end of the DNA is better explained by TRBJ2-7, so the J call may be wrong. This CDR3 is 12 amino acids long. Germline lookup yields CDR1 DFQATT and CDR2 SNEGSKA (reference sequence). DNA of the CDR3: TGCAGTGCTACAAAAGACAGCTACGAGCAGTACTTC. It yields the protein CSATKDSYEQYF.

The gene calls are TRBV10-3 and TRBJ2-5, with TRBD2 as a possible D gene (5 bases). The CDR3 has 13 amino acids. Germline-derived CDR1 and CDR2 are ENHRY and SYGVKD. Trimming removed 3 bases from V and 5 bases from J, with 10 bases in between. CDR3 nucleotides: TGTGCCATCAGTGAAGAGGGAGTGGAGACCCAGTACTTC. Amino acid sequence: CAISEEGVETQYF.

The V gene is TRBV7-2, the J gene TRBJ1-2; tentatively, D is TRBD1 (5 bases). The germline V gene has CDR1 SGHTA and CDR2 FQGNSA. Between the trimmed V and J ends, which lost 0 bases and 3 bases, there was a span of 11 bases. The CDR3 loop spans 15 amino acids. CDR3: CASSLAGGFDYGYTF. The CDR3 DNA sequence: TGTGCCAGCAGCTTAGCGGGGGGATTTGACTATGGCTACACCTTC.

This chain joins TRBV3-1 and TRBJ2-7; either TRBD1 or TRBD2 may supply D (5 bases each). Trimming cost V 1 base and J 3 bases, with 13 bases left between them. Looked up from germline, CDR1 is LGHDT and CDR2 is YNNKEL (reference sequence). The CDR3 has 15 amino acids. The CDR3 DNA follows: TGTGCCAGCAGCCAAGTGGGACCCCACCGCTACGAGCAGTACTTC. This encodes CASSQVGPHRYEQYF.

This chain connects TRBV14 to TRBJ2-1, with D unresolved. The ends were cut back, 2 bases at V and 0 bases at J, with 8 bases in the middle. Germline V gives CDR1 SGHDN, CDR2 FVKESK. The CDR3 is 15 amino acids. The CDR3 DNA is TGTGCCAGCAGCCAACACATAAGCTCCTACAATGAGCAGTTCTTC. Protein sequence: CASSQHISSYNEQFF.

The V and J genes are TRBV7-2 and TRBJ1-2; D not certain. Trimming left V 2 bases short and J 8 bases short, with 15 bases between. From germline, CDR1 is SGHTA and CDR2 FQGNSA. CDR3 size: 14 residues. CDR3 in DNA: TGTGCCAGCAGCTTACGGCCACCACCGGGGGGCTACACCTTC. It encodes CASSLRPPPGGYTF. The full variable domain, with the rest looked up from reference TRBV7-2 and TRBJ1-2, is GAGVSQSPSNKVTEKGKDVELRCDPISGHTALYWYRQSLGQGLEFLIYFQGNSAPDKSGLPSDRFSAERTGGSVSTLTIQRTQQEDSAVYLCASSLRPPPGGYTFGSGTRLTVV.

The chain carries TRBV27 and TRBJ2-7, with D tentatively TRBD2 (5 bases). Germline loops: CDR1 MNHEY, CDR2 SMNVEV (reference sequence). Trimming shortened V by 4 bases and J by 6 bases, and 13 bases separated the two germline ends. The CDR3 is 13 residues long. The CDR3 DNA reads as TGTGCCAGCAGTTCCTTACTAGTTCCCGAGCAGTACTTC. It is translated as CASSSLLVPEQYF.

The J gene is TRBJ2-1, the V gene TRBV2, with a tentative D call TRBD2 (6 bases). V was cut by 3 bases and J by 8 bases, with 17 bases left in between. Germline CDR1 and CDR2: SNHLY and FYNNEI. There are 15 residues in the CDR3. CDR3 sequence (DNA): TGTGCCAGCAGTGACGTTGGGGGGTATGCAGATGAGCAGTTCTTC. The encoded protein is CASSDVGGYADEQFF.

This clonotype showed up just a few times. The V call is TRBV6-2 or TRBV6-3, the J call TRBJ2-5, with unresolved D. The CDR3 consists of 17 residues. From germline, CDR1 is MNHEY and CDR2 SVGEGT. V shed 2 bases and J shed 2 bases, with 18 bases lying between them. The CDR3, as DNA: TGTGCCAGCAGTTACCCGAGGTTTGAACGCCTACAAGAGACCCAGTACTTC. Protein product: CASSYPRFERLQETQYF.

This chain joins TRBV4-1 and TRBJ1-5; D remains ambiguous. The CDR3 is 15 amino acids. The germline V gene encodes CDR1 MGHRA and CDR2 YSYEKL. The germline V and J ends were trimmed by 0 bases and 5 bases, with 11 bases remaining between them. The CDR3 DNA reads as TGCGCCAGCAGCCAAGATCTCTGGGATGATCAGCCCCAGCATTTT. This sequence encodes CASSQDLWDDQPQHF.

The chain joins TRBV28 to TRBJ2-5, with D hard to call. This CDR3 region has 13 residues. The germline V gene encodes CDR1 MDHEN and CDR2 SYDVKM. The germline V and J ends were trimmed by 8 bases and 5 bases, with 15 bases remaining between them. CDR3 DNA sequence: TGTGCCAGCCTCAATTTTAATACGGAGACCCAGTACTTC. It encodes CASLNFNTETQYF. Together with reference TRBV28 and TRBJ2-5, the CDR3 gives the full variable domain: DVKVTQSSRYLVKRTGEKVFLECVQDMDHENMFWYRQDPGLGLRLIYFSYDVKMKEKGDIPEGYSVSREKKERFSLILESASTNQTSMYLCASLNFNTETQYFGPGTRLLVL.